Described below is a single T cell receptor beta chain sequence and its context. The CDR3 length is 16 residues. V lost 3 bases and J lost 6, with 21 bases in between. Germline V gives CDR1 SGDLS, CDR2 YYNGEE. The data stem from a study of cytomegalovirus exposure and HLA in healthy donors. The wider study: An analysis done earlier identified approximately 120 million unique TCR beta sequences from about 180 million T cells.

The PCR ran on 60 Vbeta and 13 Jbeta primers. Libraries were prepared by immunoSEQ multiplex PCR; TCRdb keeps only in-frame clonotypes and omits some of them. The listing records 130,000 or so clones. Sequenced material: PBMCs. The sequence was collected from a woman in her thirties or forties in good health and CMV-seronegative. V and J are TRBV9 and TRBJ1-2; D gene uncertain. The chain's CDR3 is CASSALTFLTRDGYTF. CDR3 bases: TGTGCCAGCAGCGCCCTGACTTTCCTGACTCGGGATGGCTACACCTTC.